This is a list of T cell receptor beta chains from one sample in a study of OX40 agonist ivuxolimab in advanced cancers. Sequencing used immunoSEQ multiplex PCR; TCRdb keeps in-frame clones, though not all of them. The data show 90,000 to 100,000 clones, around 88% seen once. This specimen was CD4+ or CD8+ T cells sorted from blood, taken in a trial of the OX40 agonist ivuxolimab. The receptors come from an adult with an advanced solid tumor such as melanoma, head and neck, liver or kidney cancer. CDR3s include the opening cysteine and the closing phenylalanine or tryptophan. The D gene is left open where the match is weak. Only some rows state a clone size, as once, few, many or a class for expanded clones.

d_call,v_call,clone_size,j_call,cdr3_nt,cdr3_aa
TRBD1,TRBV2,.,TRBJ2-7,TGTGCCAGCAGTGTAGGACCGGGACAGGCGAACGAGCAGTACTTC,CASSVGPGQANEQYF
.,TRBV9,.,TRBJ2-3,TGTGCCAGCAGCGTAACTGGGGAATCAGATACGCAGTATTTT,CASSVTGESDTQYF
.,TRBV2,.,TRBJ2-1,TGTGCCAGCGGCCCCCGGGCAGACAATGAGCAGTTCTTC,CASGPRADNEQFF
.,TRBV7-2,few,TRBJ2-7,TGTGCCAGCAGCCCACGGGGTGGGGGGCGTTCCTACGAGCAGTACTTC,CASSPRGGGRSYEQYF
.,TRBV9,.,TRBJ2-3,TGTGCCAGCAGCTCAGCCCCGACAGAGCTTAGCACAGATACGCAGTATTTT,CASSSAPTELSTDTQYF
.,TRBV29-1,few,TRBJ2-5,TGCAGCGGGGGGTACGGGGTAGAGACCCAGTACTTC,CSGGYGVETQYF
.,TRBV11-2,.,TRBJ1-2,TGTGCCAGCAGCTTAGAGGGGCTAAGGGGCCCCAGACCCTATGGCTACACCTTC,CASSLEGLRGPRPYGYTF
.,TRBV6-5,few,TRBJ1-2,TGTGCCAGCAGTGAGAACACTCTTAATGGCTACACCTTC,CASSENTLNGYTF
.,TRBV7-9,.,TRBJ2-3,TGTGCCAGCAGCCTATACGGGGCGACAGATACGCAGTATTTT,CASSLYGATDTQYF
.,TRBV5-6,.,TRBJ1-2,TGTGCCAGCAGCTTCGTGACAGGAGGGGATGGCTACACCTTC,CASSFVTGGDGYTF
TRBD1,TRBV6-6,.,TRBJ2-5,TGTGCCAGCAGTTACTCGATAGGACAGGACCAAGAGACCCAGTACTTC,CASSYSIGQDQETQYF
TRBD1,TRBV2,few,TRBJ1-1,TGTGCCAGCGGGGCGACAGGGGGCGAAGCTTTCTTT,CASGATGGEAFF